A selection of T cell receptor beta chains follows, all from one sample in a study of T cells in Graves' hyperthyroidism and ophthalmopathy. Each CDR3 protein gets one entry after TCRdb re-called the multiplex PCR reads with MiXCR. The table lists over 650,000 distinct CDR3 sequences, nearly 45% of them singletons. The sequenced material came from peripheral blood or thyroid tissue (not recorded which). The receptors stem from an adult man with Graves' disease, either hyperthyroidism or ophthalmopathy (not recorded which). Both conserved end residues are part of each CDR3. Each record gives: J gene, clone size, CDR3 length, D gene, V gene, CDR3 DNA, CDR3 protein. A D gene is named only where the DNA matches it firmly. The size entry is marked missing in some rows and otherwise reads once, few, many or a size class.

TRBJ2-7,.,15,TRBD1,TRBV15,TGTGCCACCAGCAGAGGACAGGGTTACTCCTACGAGCAGTACTTC,CATSRGQGYSYEQYF
TRBJ1-6,.,15,TRBD1,TRBV5-4,TGTGCCAGCAGCGTTGGGGGACAGCTAAATTCACCCCTCCACTTT,CASSVGGQLNSPLHF
TRBJ1-5,.,15,.,TRBV15,TGTGCCACCAGCAGGGGTATGGGGGCCGACGAGGACGAGCATTTT,CATSRGMGADEDEHF
TRBJ1-6,many,15,.,TRBV9,TGTGCCAGCAGCGTAGGCTGGTCCTATAATTCACCCCTCCACTTT,CASSVGWSYNSPLHF
TRBJ1-2,many,15,.,TRBV7-9,TGTGCCAGCAGCCTCAACTCAGGCTCTAACTATGGCTACACCTTC,CASSLNSGSNYGYTF
TRBJ2-7,.,16,.,TRBV2,TGTGCCAGCAGCGCCGGCACGGGAGCGGGTTCCTACGAGCAGTACTTC,CASSAGTGAGSYEQYF
TRBJ1-1,.,13,.,TRBV15,TGTGCCACGACGGACAGAATGAACACTGAAGCTTTCTTT,CATTDRMNTEAFF
TRBJ2-7,few,13,.,TRBV2,TGTGCCAGCAGCGAATGGGGGACCTACGAGCAGTACTTC,CASSEWGTYEQYF
TRBJ1-5,.,14,TRBD1,TRBV20-1,TGCAGTGCTAGGCAGGGACAGGGCAATCAGCCCCAGCATTTT,CSARQGQGNQPQHF
TRBJ2-7,.,18,TRBD2,TRBV5-1,TGCGCCAGCAGCTTGACCGGGACTAGCGGGTCTAGCTCCTACGAGCAGTACTTC,CASSLTGTSGSSSYEQYF
TRBJ1-4,few,15,.,TRBV5-1,TGCGCCAGCAGCTTACAGGGACTGGCTAATGAAAAACTGTTTTTT,CASSLQGLANEKLFF
TRBJ1-2,.,13,.,TRBV7-9,TGTGCCAGCAGCGGATTGGGGGCGTATGGCTACACCTTC,CASSGLGAYGYTF
TRBJ2-7,.,14,TRBD2,TRBV7-9,TGTGCCTGGAGTGGATCGGGACTACGCTACGAGCAGTACTTC,CAWSGSGLRYEQYF
TRBJ1-2,.,15,.,TRBV25-1,TGTGCCAGCAGTGAATTACGGGACCCGGCCTATGGCTACACCTTC,CASSELRDPAYGYTF
TRBJ1-4,.,16,TRBD1,TRBV19,TGTGCCTGGAGTCCGGACAGGGGGCCGGCTAATGAAAAACTGTTTTTT,CAWSPDRGPANEKLFF